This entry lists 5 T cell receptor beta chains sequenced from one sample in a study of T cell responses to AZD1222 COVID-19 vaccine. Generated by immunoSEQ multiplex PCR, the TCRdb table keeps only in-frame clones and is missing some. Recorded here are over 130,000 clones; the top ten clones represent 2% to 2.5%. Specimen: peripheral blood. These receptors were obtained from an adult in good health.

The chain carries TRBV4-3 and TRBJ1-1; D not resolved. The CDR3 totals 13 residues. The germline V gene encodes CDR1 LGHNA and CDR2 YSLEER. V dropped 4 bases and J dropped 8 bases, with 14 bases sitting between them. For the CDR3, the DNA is TGCGCCAGCAGCCCGGACGTTAGCGGGGAAGCTTTCTTT. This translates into CASSPDVSGEAFF.

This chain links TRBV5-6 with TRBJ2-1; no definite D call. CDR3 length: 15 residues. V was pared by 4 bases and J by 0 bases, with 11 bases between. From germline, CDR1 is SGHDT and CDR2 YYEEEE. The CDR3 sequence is CASSLAPYSYNEQFF. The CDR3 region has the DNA TGTGCCAGCAGCCTGGCTCCCTACTCCTACAATGAGCAGTTCTTC.

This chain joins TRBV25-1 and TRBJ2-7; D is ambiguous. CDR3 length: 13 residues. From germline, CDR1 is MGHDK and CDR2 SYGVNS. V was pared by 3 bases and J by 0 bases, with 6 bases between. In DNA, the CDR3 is TGTGCCAGCAGTGATGTAAGCTCCTACGAGCAGTACTTC. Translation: CASSDVSSYEQYF.

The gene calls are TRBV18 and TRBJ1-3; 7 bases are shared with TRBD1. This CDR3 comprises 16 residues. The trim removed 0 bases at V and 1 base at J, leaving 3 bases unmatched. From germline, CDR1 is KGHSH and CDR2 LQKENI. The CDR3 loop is CASSPPGQVSGNTIYF. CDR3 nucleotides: TGTGCCAGCTCACCACCCGGACAGGTTTCTGGAAACACCATATATTTT.

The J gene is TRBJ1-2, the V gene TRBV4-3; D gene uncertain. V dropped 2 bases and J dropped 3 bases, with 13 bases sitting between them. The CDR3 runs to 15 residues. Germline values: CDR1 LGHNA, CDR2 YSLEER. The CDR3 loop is CASSQYRLSDYGYTF. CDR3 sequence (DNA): TGCGCCAGCAGCCAATACCGCCTATCGGACTATGGCTACACCTTC.